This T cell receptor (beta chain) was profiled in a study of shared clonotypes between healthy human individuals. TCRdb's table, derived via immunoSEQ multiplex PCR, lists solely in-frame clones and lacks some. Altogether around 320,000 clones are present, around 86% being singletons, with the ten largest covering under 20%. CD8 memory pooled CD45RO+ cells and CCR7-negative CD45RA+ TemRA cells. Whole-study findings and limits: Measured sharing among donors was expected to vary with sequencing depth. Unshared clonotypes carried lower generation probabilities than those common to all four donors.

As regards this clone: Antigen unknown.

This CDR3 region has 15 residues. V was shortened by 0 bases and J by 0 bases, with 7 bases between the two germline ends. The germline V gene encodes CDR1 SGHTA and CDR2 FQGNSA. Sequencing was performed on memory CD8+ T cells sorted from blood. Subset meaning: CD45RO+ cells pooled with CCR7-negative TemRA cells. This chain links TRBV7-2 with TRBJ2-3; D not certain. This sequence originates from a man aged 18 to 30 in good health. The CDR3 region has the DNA TGTGCCAGCAGCTTAGCTTTCGCCAGCACAGATACGCAGTATTTT. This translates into CASSLAFASTDTQYF. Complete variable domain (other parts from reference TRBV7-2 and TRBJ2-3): GAGVSQSPSNKVTEKGKDVELRCDPISGHTALYWYRQSLGQGLEFLIYFQGNSAPDKSGLPSDRFSAERTGGSVSTLTIQRTQQEDSAVYLCASSLAFASTDTQYFGPGTRLTVL.